What follows is one T cell receptor beta chain and its context. The antigen is undetermined. The data were obtained in a study of CD8 T cells in Susac syndrome. General study findings and limits: The TCR sequencing and HLA analysis in the study involved a relatively small number of individuals, as the study acknowledged.

In germline, CDR1 is KGHSH, CDR2 LQKENI. With 4 bases removed from V and 1 base from J, the gap between germline ends came to 10 bases. The CDR3 totals 14 residues. Stable or active relapsing-remitting multiple sclerosis, untreated and meeting revised McDonald criteria, defined the controls. TEMRA cells were FACS-enriched and CD8+ and CD4+ T cells negatively isolated. RNA totalling roughly 0.45 to 1 ug underwent reverse transcription with random hexamers. An immunoSEQ multiplex PCR generated amplified TCR beta CDR3 products spanning 54 Vbeta and 13 Jbeta. Via MiXCR, TCRdb re-called the immunoSEQ multiplex PCR reads, giving one row per CDR3 protein. The sample includes around 140,000 distinct CDR3 sequences, around 80% of them seen just once.

The sequencing sample was made of CD8+ T cells from PBMCs. The TCR was taken from a human donor with multiple sclerosis. The chain carries TRBV18 and TRBJ2-5; no firm D call. CDR3 DNA: TGTGCCAGCTCACGGAGACTTCCCCAAGAGACCCAGTACTTC. Residues: CASSRRLPQETQYF.